A single sample is the source of the 12 T cell receptor beta chains below, sequenced in a study of blood T cell repertoires in COVID-19 (dated by TCRdb to 2018 to 2020). Preparation of the library involved the immunoSEQ multiplex PCR assay. TCRdb holds this immuneACCESS table with in-frame rearrangements only. Some clones are missing; in checked studies, unresolved V genes explain under half, and the rest has no known cause. Here the sample has 110,000 or so clones; under 90% occur a single time. The ten largest make up roughly 37% of the sample. The sample was peripheral blood. The receptors originated from a man older than 75 with acute or convalescent COVID-19.

In its sample, this clone was seen a few times. The chain carries TRBV7-2 and TRBJ1-2, with 7 nucleotides matching TRBD1. This CDR3 contains 15 residues. The germline V gene has CDR1 SGHTA and CDR2 FQGNSA. V lost 0 bases, J lost 5 bases, and 6 bases stayed unmatched. For the CDR3, the DNA is TGTGCCAGCAGCTTAGCCGGGACAGCCATGTATGGCTACACCTTC. It encodes CASSLAGTAMYGYTF.

The chain has TRBV28 and TRBJ2-7; the D is unclear. The CDR3 is 13 residues long. The V gene's germline CDR1 is MDHEN and CDR2 SYDVKM. The V gene lost 6 bases and the J gene lost 0 bases, with 9 bases spanning the gap. The DNA for the CDR3 is TGTGCCAGCAGACAACCTCTCTCCTACGAGCAGTACTTC. Encoded protein: CASRQPLSYEQYF.

This clone was observed once. The rearrangement uses TRBV5-1 and TRBJ1-1; D is undetermined. The CDR3 is 13 amino acids. From germline, CDR1 is SGHRS and CDR2 YFSETQ. Trimming pared 4 bases from V and 4 bases from J, leaving 11 bases between. CDR3 amino acids: CASSVPRGTEAFF. Here the CDR3 DNA reads TGCGCCAGCAGCGTACCCCGGGGCACTGAAGCTTTCTTT.

This clone came up a few times. This chain joins TRBV20-1 and TRBJ1-1; maybe TRBD1 (6 bases). The CDR3 totals 11 residues. Trimming took 5 bases from V and 3 from J, leaving 7 bases between them. Germline CDR1 and CDR2: DFQATT and SNEGSKA (reference sequence). CDR3 nucleotides: TGCAGTGCTTGGACAGACACTGAAGCTTTCTTT. Translating gives CSAWTDTEAFF.

The chain is built from TRBV21-1 and TRBJ2-5; TRBD2 is taken as the D call from the table, unchecked against the DNA. TRBV21-1 is labeled a pseudogene. This CDR3 contains 14 residues. The CDR3 is CASSKVLAEETQYF. In DNA form, the CDR3 reads TGTGCCAGCAGCAAAGTACTAGCGGAAGAGACCCAGTACTTC.

J is TRBJ2-1 and V is TRBV9, with 10 bases lining up with TRBD2. J was trimmed by 6 bases and V by 4 bases; bases with no gene match: 10. This CDR3 has 16 amino acids. Looked up from germline, CDR1 is SGDLS and CDR2 is YYNGEE. CDR3 DNA sequence: TGTGCCAGCAGCCCCCCCGGTCTAGCGGGAGTCAATGAGCAGTTCTTC. Translated, it gives CASSPPGLAGVNEQFF.

The sample holds a few counts of this clone. This chain uses TRBV19 with TRBJ1-1; a possible D gene is TRBD1 (6 bases). Germline values: CDR1 LNHDA, CDR2 SQIVND (reference sequence). V was shortened by 0 bases and J by 7 bases, with 9 bases between the two germline ends. CDR3 length equals 13 residues. The CDR3 DNA sequence: TGTGCCAGTAGTATAGACAGGGGAGATGAAGCTTTCTTT. Translation gives CASSIDRGDEAFF.

V usage is TRBV5-1 and J usage is TRBJ1-1; no clear D gene. This CDR3 is built from 15 residues. Trimming left V 3 bases short and J 8 bases short, with 20 bases between. Germline loops: CDR1 SGHRS, CDR2 YFSETQ. CDR3 coding DNA: TGCGCCAGCAGCTCTAGAGGGCTAGAAAGCTCCGAAGCTTTCTTT. The encoded protein is CASSSRGLESSEAFF.

This clone came up a few times. The chain uses TRBV2 and TRBJ2-3; 11 nucleotides agree with TRBD2. V lost 5 bases, J lost 2 bases, and 9 bases stayed unmatched. From germline, CDR1 is SNHLY and CDR2 FYNNEI. The CDR3 covers 17 residues. DNA of the CDR3: TGTGCCAGCAGTCCCATGGGGACTAGCGGCACCACAGATACGCAGTATTTT. Translation gives CASSPMGTSGTTDTQYF.

This chain uses TRBV7-3 with TRBJ2-7; no definite D call. In germline, CDR1 is SGHTA, CDR2 FQGTGA. Trimming shortened V by 5 bases and J by 6 bases, and 14 bases separated the two germline ends. The CDR3 sequence is 13 residues long. Written as DNA, the CDR3 is TGTGCCAGCAGCCAAATGGGTAGCACCGAGCAGTACTTC. This sequence encodes CASSQMGSTEQYF.

The chain is built from TRBV13 and TRBJ2-1; possible D gene TRBD1, 6 bases. Trimming shortened V by 1 base and J by 6 bases, and 7 bases separated the two germline ends. CDR3 size: 13 residues. Germline values: CDR1 PRHDT, CDR2 FYEKMQ (reference sequence). The CDR3 region has the DNA TGTGCCAGCAGCTTAGTAGGGGGCAATGAGCAGTTCTTC. It yields the protein CASSLVGGNEQFF.

A single count supports this clone. The CDR3 here is CASNQGTGELFF. In DNA form, the CDR3 reads TGTGCCAGCAACCAGGGAACCGGGGAGCTGTTTTTT. The V call is TRBV28, the J call TRBJ2-2; D may be TRBD1 (5 bases). The CDR3 length is 12 residues. V lost 7 bases and J lost 5, with 8 bases in between. CDR1 MDHEN and CDR2 SYDVKM come from the germline V gene.